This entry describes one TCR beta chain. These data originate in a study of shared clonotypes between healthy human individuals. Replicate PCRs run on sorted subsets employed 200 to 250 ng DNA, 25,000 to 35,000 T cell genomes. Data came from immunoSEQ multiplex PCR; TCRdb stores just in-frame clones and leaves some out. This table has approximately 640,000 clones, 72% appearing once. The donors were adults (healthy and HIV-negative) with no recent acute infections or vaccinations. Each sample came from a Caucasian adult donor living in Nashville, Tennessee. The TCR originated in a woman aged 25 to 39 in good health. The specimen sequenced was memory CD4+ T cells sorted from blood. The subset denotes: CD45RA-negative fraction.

The CDR3 spells CASSLEGGGNTIYF. DNA of the CDR3: TGTGCCAGCAGCTTAGAAGGGGGCGGAAACACCATATATTTT. The chain links TRBV7-9 to TRBJ1-3; 7 nucleotides line up with TRBD1. CDR1 is SEHNR, CDR2 FQNEAQ, per germline (reference sequence). With V trimmed by 1 base and J by 4 bases, 1 base remained unmatched. The CDR3 extends over 14 amino acids.